The entry below describes one TCR beta chain. Out of unsorted whole blood came the blood RNA, and germline DNA was extracted as well. This entry comes from a study of tumor-infiltrating lymphocytes in primary liver carcinoma. Study-wide background: Primary liver carcinomas in the patients were surgically resected.

The V segment lost 10 bases and the J segment 2 bases; nucleotides outside the gene matches: 9. The CDR3 spans 14 residues. CDR1 and CDR2 (germline): MNHNY, SVGAGI (reference sequence). TCR beta cDNA was reverse-transcribed from roughly 0.45 ug of total RNA. The reaction used a constant-region primer and ProtoScript II reverse transcriptase. Three nested multiplex PCR rounds, a slightly modified ARM-PCR, produced the libraries for TCR beta. The opening two PCR rounds, about 11 cycles each, paired TRBV1-TRBV30 forward primers with a C-beta reverse primer. Each CDR3 protein is one row after TCRdb ran MiXCR on the multiplex PCR reads. The repertoire holds some 320,000 distinct CDR3 sequences, with 50% to 70% as singletons.

The origin of this receptor is a man aged 40-49 years with primary liver carcinoma and hepatitis B virus infection. Sequencing was done on a sample of peripheral blood. The chain recombines TRBV6-6 with TRBJ2-7; 9 nucleotides line up with TRBD2. Written as DNA, the CDR3 is TGTGCCACCCTGGGAGGCGGGAGGGCCTACGAGCAGTACTTC. It specifies CATLGGGRAYEQYF.